The sequence of this T cell receptor (beta chain) was determined in a study of radiotherapy plus CTLA-4 blockade in lung cancer. Germline V gene lookup returns CDR1 SGHDN and CDR2 FVKESK. V lost 3 bases to trimming and J lost 4 bases; unmatched junction nucleotides: 9. The CDR3 has 17 residues. TCRdb's table, derived via immunoSEQ multiplex PCR, lists solely in-frame clones and lacks some. Among 58,000 or so clones listed, roughly 80% were seen once. Sample: peripheral blood, taken from a patient treated with radiotherapy plus ipilimumab. The clonotype comes from a human donor with non-small cell lung cancer who had a complete response to radiotherapy plus ipilimumab. This rearrangement joins TRBV14 to TRBJ2-6; TRBD1 matches at 7 bases. The CDR3 region has the DNA TGTGCCAGCAGCCATTGGACAGGAAAGCCCGGGGCCAACGTCCTGACTTTC. Translated, it gives CASSHWTGKPGANVLTF.